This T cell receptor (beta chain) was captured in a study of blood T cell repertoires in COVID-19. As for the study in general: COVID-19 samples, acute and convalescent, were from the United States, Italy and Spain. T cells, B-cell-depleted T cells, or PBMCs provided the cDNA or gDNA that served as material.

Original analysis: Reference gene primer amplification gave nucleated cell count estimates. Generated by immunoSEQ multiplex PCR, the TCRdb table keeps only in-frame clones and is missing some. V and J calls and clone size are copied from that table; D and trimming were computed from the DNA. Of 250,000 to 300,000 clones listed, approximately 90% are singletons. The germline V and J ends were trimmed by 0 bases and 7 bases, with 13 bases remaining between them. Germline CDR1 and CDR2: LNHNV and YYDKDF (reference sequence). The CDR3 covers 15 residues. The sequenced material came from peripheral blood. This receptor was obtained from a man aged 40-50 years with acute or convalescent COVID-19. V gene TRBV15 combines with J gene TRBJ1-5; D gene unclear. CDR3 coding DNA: TGTGCCACCAGCAGAGAGGGAGGGTGGGGACAGCCCCAGCATTTT. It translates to CATSREGGWGQPQHF.